The 12 T cell receptor beta chains listed next were all sequenced from one sample in a study of T cells in localized non-small cell lung cancer (dated by TCRdb to about 2020). The library was obtained by the immunoSEQ multiplex PCR assay. Not all clones reach the TCRdb copy of this immuneACCESS table, which keeps in-frame sequences only. Checked studies attribute under half of the gap to unresolved V genes and leave the rest unexplained. This sample is represented by roughly 30,000 clones; 80% to 85% of them were singletons. The ten largest account for approximately 5.4% of the sample. Sample: peripheral blood mononuclear cells, taken before any cancer treatment. The receptors were sampled from a man aged 35 to 69 with stage III lung adenocarcinoma.

This sequence joins TRBV5-7 and TRBJ1-6; D not certain. TRBV5-7 is labeled an ORF, and its function is uncertain. This CDR3 spans 14 amino acids. With 4 bases removed from V and 10 bases from J, the gap between germline ends came to 15 bases. CDR3 loop: CASSGEGDGSPLHF. The CDR3, as DNA: TGTGCCAGCAGCGGTGAGGGTGATGGGTCACCCCTCCACTTT.

The chain joins TRBV18 to TRBJ2-1; D gene ambiguous. CDR3 length: 14 amino acids. Between the trimmed V and J ends, which lost 4 bases and 8 bases, there was a span of 15 bases. Germline CDR1 KGHSH, CDR2 LQKENI. CDR3 sequence: CASSQSIKEDEQFF. CDR3 nucleotide sequence: TGTGCCAGCTCACAGTCTATAAAGGAAGATGAGCAGTTCTTC.

A word on this clone: Mismatch with germline at one junction end may stem from a read error. The CDR3 DNA reads TGTGCTAGCAGCCGGACTAGCGGGAGTGACGGGGAGCTGTTTTTT. Its translation is CASSRTSGSDGELFF. The genes are TRBV7-7 and TRBJ2-2; TRBD2 matches at 13 bases. The germline gives CDR1 SSHAT, CDR2 FNYEAQ (reference sequence). The CDR3 covers 15 residues.

This chain connects TRBV19 to TRBJ2-3; D is perhaps TRBD2 (6 bases). Trimming stripped 6 bases from V and 3 bases from J, with 13 bases between. Germline V gene sequence: CDR1 LNHDA, CDR2 SQIVND (reference sequence). The CDR3 has 14 residues. The CDR3 sequence is CASRRGLLTDTQYF. The DNA of the CDR3 is TGTGCCAGTAGACGGGGACTTTTAACAGATACGCAGTATTTT.

The chain recombines TRBV5-1 with TRBJ2-3; D might be TRBD1 or TRBD2, each matching 6 bases. This CDR3 contains 14 residues. Per germline, CDR1 SGHRS and CDR2 YFSETQ. V was pared by 3 bases and J by 1 base, with 9 bases between. Here the CDR3 reads CASSWGAGTDTQYF. CDR3 nucleotide sequence: TGCGCCAGCAGCTGGGGGGCGGGCACAGATACGCAGTATTTT.

This clone was detected only once. The rearrangement links TRBV7-4 to TRBJ2-6, with a weak D call TRBD2 (5 bases). Between the trimmed V and J ends, which lost 4 bases and 2 bases, there was a span of 15 bases. Germline CDR1 and CDR2: SGHVT and SQSDAQ. CDR3 length equals 17 residues. CDR3 bases: TGTGCCAGCAGCTCGGTTCCGGGGAATGCTGGGGCCAACGTCCTGACTTTC. Its protein product is CASSSVPGNAGANVLTF.

The V gene is TRBV9, the J gene TRBJ1-3, with D possibly matching TRBD1 (5 bases). The CDR3 totals 16 residues. Germline-derived CDR1 and CDR2 are SGDLS and YYNGEE. The V end lost 0 bases, the J end lost 0 bases, and 10 bases lay between the germline ends. The CDR3 protein is CASSVGGSSSGNTIYF. The DNA of the CDR3 is TGTGCCAGCAGCGTAGGGGGCAGCAGCTCTGGAAACACCATATATTTT.

The CDR3 loop reads CAISPNRGNTGELFF. CDR3 nucleotide sequence: TGTGCCATCAGCCCCAACAGGGGTAACACCGGGGAGCTGTTTTTT. The V and J genes are TRBV10-3 and TRBJ2-2; 7 bases align to TRBD1. J lost 2 bases, V lost 6 bases, and 6 bases had no gene match. This CDR3 region has 15 residues. From germline, CDR1 is ENHRY and CDR2 SYGVKD.

This clone was seen only a few times. V is TRBV7-9 and J is TRBJ2-1; possibly TRBD2 for D (5 bases). Germline CDR1 is SEHNR and CDR2 is FQNEAQ (reference sequence). This CDR3 region has 12 residues. Trimming pared 11 bases from V and 7 bases from J, leaving 15 bases between. The CDR3 nucleotides are TGTGCCGTGATTGGGAGTAAAAATGAGCAGTTCTTC. Translated, it gives CAVIGSKNEQFF. Drawing the rest from reference TRBV7-9 and TRBJ2-1, the complete variable domain is DTGVSQNPRHKITKRGQNVTFRCDPISEHNRLYWYRQTLGQGPEFLTYFQNEAQLEKSRLLSDRFSAERPKGSFSTLEIQRTEQGDSAMYLCAVIGSKNEQFFGPGTRLTVL.

V is TRBV21-1 and J is TRBJ1-5; the table names TRBD1, a call not compared with the DNA. TRBV21-1 is a pseudogene segment. The CDR3 is made up of 15 amino acids. The CDR3 sequence: CASSKFRQGSQPQHF. In nucleotides, the CDR3 is TGTGCCAGCAGTAAATTCAGACAGGGCAGTCAGCCCCAGCATTTT.

The V call is TRBV14, the J call TRBJ1-3; D remains ambiguous. In germline, CDR1 is SGHDN, CDR2 FVKESK. The CDR3 runs to 11 residues. V gave up 0 bases and J gave up 6 bases, with 0 bases separating them. CDR3: CASSQENTIYF. CDR3 coding DNA: TGTGCCAGCAGCCAAGAAAACACCATATATTTT.

This clone was seen just once. The chain recombines TRBV28 with TRBJ2-7; 7 bases match TRBD1. Germline V lookup: CDR1 MDHEN, CDR2 SYDVKM. The trim removed 5 bases at V and 6 bases at J, leaving 7 bases unmatched. The CDR3 length is 13 residues. This CDR3 is CASSQLPGGEQYV. Here the CDR3 DNA reads TGTGCCAGCAGTCAACTTCCAGGGGGCGAGCAGTACGTC.